This is a list of T cell receptor beta chains from one sample in a study of Graves' ophthalmopathy and Graves' hyperthyroidism. One entry per CDR3 protein, called by TCRdb with MiXCR from the multiplex PCR reads. The sample yields about half a million distinct CDR3 sequences, 13% to 15% seen once. The specimen was blood. These receptors all come from a woman aged 30 to 39 with Graves' ophthalmopathy. Both conserved end residues are part of each CDR3. D genes are given only for firm matches. Some rows have no size entry. The others give once, few or many, or a class for an expanded clone.

abundance: many; v_gene: TRBV29-1; j_gene: TRBJ2-7; d_gene: TRBD1; CDR3nt: TGCAGCGTTGAACTAGACAGGGAATCCTACGAGCAGTACTTC; CDR3aa: CSVELDRESYEQYF
abundance: many; v_gene: TRBV5-1; j_gene: TRBJ1-1; d_gene: NA; CDR3nt: TGCGCCAGCAGCGCGGGATGGGGTGAAGCTTTCTTT; CDR3aa: CASSAGWGEAFF
abundance: many; v_gene: TRBV12-3/TRBV12-4; j_gene: TRBJ1-5; d_gene: TRBD1; CDR3nt: TGTGCCAGCAGTCCCGGGACAGGGGCTTATCAGCCCCAGCATTTT; CDR3aa: CASSPGTGAYQPQHF
abundance: many; v_gene: TRBV7-8; j_gene: TRBJ1-2; d_gene: NA; CDR3nt: TGTGCCAGCAGCGCCCAAGGTGGCTACACCTTC; CDR3aa: CASSAQGGYTF
abundance: many; v_gene: TRBV6-1; j_gene: TRBJ1-2; d_gene: NA; CDR3nt: TGTGCCAGCAGTGAACATCCTAACAAGGGCTATGGCTACACCTTC; CDR3aa: CASSEHPNKGYGYTF
abundance: many; v_gene: TRBV5-1; j_gene: TRBJ2-7; d_gene: NA; CDR3nt: TGCGCCAGCAGCTTGGCCGGGCTAGCGTTCTCCTACGAGCAGTACTTC; CDR3aa: CASSLAGLAFSYEQYF
abundance: many; v_gene: TRBV12-3/TRBV12-4; j_gene: TRBJ1-1; d_gene: NA; CDR3nt: TGTGCCAGCACTAGAATATCAGGGTCCACTGAAGCTTTCTTT; CDR3aa: CASTRISGSTEAFF
abundance: many; v_gene: TRBV11-2; j_gene: TRBJ1-2; d_gene: TRBD1; CDR3nt: TGTGCCAGCAGCCATACACAGGGGGCCTACGGCTACACCTTC; CDR3aa: CASSHTQGAYGYTF
abundance: many; v_gene: TRBV20-1; j_gene: TRBJ1-1; d_gene: NA; CDR3nt: TGCAGTGCTAGGGGGGACACTGAAGCTTTCTTT; CDR3aa: CSARGDTEAFF
abundance: many; v_gene: TRBV2; j_gene: TRBJ2-7; d_gene: TRBD1; CDR3nt: TGTGCCAGTGGGTCAGGGGGAACCTACGAGCAGTACTTC; CDR3aa: CASGSGGTYEQYF
abundance: many; v_gene: TRBV28; j_gene: TRBJ2-7; d_gene: NA; CDR3nt: TGTGCCAGCAGTTTGGCGGGGTATGACTCCTACGAGCAGTACTTC; CDR3aa: CASSLAGYDSYEQYF
abundance: few; v_gene: TRBV12-3/TRBV12-4; j_gene: TRBJ2-3; d_gene: TRBD1; CDR3nt: TGTGCCAGCAGTTTAGGACAGGGGGCGCGAAATACGCAGTATTTT; CDR3aa: CASSLGQGARNTQYF
abundance: few; v_gene: TRBV6-1; j_gene: TRBJ1-1; d_gene: NA; CDR3nt: TGTGCCAGCAGTGAACAGGGTTTATTCACTGAAGCTTTCTTT; CDR3aa: CASSEQGLFTEAFF
abundance: NA; v_gene: TRBV19; j_gene: TRBJ2-7; d_gene: NA; CDR3nt: TGTGCCAGTAGTATAGCTTCAGGGAACGAGCAGTACTTC; CDR3aa: CASSIASGNEQYF
abundance: few; v_gene: TRBV30; j_gene: TRBJ1-1; d_gene: TRBD1; CDR3nt: TGTGCCTGGAGTATAACGCCGGGACAGGGTTGGAACACTGAAGCTTTCTTT; CDR3aa: CAWSITPGQGWNTEAFF
abundance: few; v_gene: TRBV30; j_gene: TRBJ1-1; d_gene: NA; CDR3nt: TGTGCCTGGAGCAATGGACGGCTGAACACTGAAGCTTTCTTT; CDR3aa: CAWSNGRLNTEAFF
abundance: many; v_gene: TRBV19; j_gene: TRBJ2-5; d_gene: NA; CDR3nt: TGTGCCAGTAGTATTCATGGAACCCTAATGCAAGAGACCCAGTACTTC; CDR3aa: CASSIHGTLMQETQYF
abundance: NA; v_gene: TRBV9; j_gene: TRBJ2-1; d_gene: TRBD2; CDR3nt: TGTGCCAGCAGCAGAGGGACTAGCGGACGGTACAATGAGCAGTTCTTC; CDR3aa: CASSRGTSGRYNEQFF
abundance: many; v_gene: TRBV7-2; j_gene: TRBJ2-7; d_gene: TRBD2; CDR3nt: TGTGCCAGCAGCTTTGCTAGCGGGGGGGCCAGAGAGCAGTACTTC; CDR3aa: CASSFASGGAREQYF
abundance: few; v_gene: TRBV5-6; j_gene: TRBJ1-1; d_gene: NA; CDR3nt: TGTGCCAGCAGCTTTGGCCGACCGAGCACTGAAGCTTTCTTT; CDR3aa: CASSFGRPSTEAFF
abundance: many; v_gene: TRBV28; j_gene: TRBJ1-2; d_gene: NA; CDR3nt: TGTGCCAGCAGAAGGGCGGGTTATGGCTACACCTTC; CDR3aa: CASRRAGYGYTF
abundance: few; v_gene: TRBV11-3; j_gene: TRBJ1-1; d_gene: TRBD1; CDR3nt: TGTGCCAGCAGCAAGGGACAGGGGGCCCCCATCATGAACACTGAAGCTTTCTTT; CDR3aa: CASSKGQGAPIMNTEAFF
abundance: many; v_gene: TRBV20-1; j_gene: TRBJ2-5; d_gene: TRBD2; CDR3nt: TGCAGTGCCTCCGGACTAGCGGGAGTAGAAGAAACCCAGTACTTC; CDR3aa: CSASGLAGVEETQYF
abundance: many; v_gene: TRBV6-1; j_gene: TRBJ1-5; d_gene: NA; CDR3nt: TGTGCCAGCAGAAAAAGGGGAGACAATCAGCCCCAGCATTTT; CDR3aa: CASRKRGDNQPQHF
abundance: many; v_gene: TRBV5-1; j_gene: TRBJ2-3; d_gene: NA; CDR3nt: TGCGCCAGCAGCTTGGGGGGGGGCGAGGCAGATACGCAGTATTTT; CDR3aa: CASSLGGGEADTQYF